Described below is a single TCR beta chain sequence and its context. Germline CDR1 and CDR2: MGHDK and SYGVNS. The CDR3 runs 18 residues. V shed 4 bases and J 5 bases; nucleotides not matched to a gene: 14. This sample is part of a study of T cell changes during pregnancy in multiple sclerosis. The method was immunoSEQ multiplex PCR; TCRdb's version includes in-frame clones alone and lacks a portion of them. The repertoire holds just under 80,000 clones, with roughly 95% as singletons. The receptor comes from a female donor in good health, enrolled as a control in a pregnancy study. The starting material was peripheral blood, obtained in the second trimester of pregnancy. The chain carries TRBV25-1 and TRBJ1-1, with 12 bases aligning to TRBD1. The CDR3 reads CASSGTGTGGGILTEAFF. DNA of the CDR3: TGTGCCAGCAGTGGAACCGGGACAGGGGGCGGGATCCTTACTGAAGCTTTCTTT.